The 21 T cell receptor beta chains below all came from one sample that was sequenced in a study of shared clonotypes between healthy human individuals. The naive CD8 fraction comprised CD45RO-negative cells positively selected for CCR7 and excluded terminally differentiated effector memory CD45RA+ cells. Assay used: immunoSEQ multiplex PCR; TCRdb lists only in-frame clones, some missing. Here the sample spans hundreds of thousands of clones, about 95% being singletons. The sample comprised naive CD8+ T cells sorted from blood. The receptor source for this set is a young woman in good health.

The rearrangement joins TRBV30 to TRBJ1-1, with D possibly TRBD1 on 5 matching bases. CDR3 length: 15 residues. Per the germline V gene, CDR1 is GTSNPN and CDR2 is SVGIG (reference sequence). V lost 3 bases, J lost 1 base, and 15 bases lay in between. This CDR3 reads CAWRGRDVGNTEAFF. CDR3 sequence (DNA): TGTGCCTGGAGGGGTAGGGACGTTGGGAACACTGAAGCTTTCTTT.

The gene calls are TRBV5-8 and TRBJ2-3; no definite D call. The V and J ends lost 0 bases and 5 bases respectively, with 10 bases between them. Germline assignment: CDR1 SGHTS and CDR2 YDEGEE. The CDR3 has 14 amino acids. In DNA, the CDR3 is TGTGCCAGCAGCTTGGACCTAATTGGAGATACGCAGTATTTT. Amino acid sequence: CASSLDLIGDTQYF.

The chain recombines TRBV5-1 with TRBJ2-1; the D call may be TRBD1 or TRBD2 (6 bases each). The germline V gene encodes CDR1 SGHRS and CDR2 YFSETQ. The V end lost 3 bases, the J end lost 3 bases, and 10 bases lay between the germline ends. The CDR3 consists of 14 residues. The DNA for the CDR3 is TGCGCCAGCAGCTCCAGGGGAGGCTACAATGAGCAGTTCTTC. Protein sequence: CASSSRGGYNEQFF.

This rearrangement joins TRBV6-5 to TRBJ2-7; D is ambiguous. The V and J ends lost 0 bases and 7 bases respectively, with 10 bases between them. This CDR3 comprises 13 residues. Germline V gene sequence: CDR1 MNHEY, CDR2 SVGAGI. The CDR3, as DNA: TGTGCCAGCAGTTACTCACCGGGTCCGGAGCAGTACTTC. Protein: CASSYSPGPEQYF.

The chain joins TRBV13 to TRBJ2-5; D not certain. With the DNA end fitting TRBJ2-7 better, the J assignment may be wrong. Germline CDR1 is PRHDT and CDR2 is FYEKMQ (reference sequence). This CDR3 comprises 13 residues. The CDR3 here is CASSLGTTYEQYF. The CDR3 DNA is TGTGCCAGCAGCTTAGGTACGACCTACGAGCAGTACTTC.

The chain has TRBV19 and TRBJ2-1; D is unclear. Trimming removed 5 bases at V and 4 bases at J, with 9 bases between. CDR3 length: 13 residues. The germline CDR1 and CDR2 sequences are LNHDA and SQIVND (reference sequence). CDR3 nucleotides: TGTGCCAGTAGTTATGGACCGTACAATGAGCAGTTCTTC. Translated, it gives CASSYGPYNEQFF. The full variable domain, completed using reference TRBV19 and TRBJ2-1, is DGGITQSPKYLFRKEGQNVTLSCEQNLNHDAMYWYRQDPGQGLRLIYYSQIVNDFQKGDIAEGYSVSREKKESFPLTVTSAQKNPTAFYLCASSYGPYNEQFFGPGTRLTVL.

V and J are TRBV28 and TRBJ2-1, with D uncertain. In germline, CDR1 is MDHEN, CDR2 SYDVKM. V lost 3 bases and J 4 bases, leaving 13 bases between the germline ends. The CDR3 is 15 residues long. The CDR3, as DNA: TGTGCCAGCAGTTTTGACAAGGCTGCGTACAATGAGCAGTTCTTC. This sequence encodes CASSFDKAAYNEQFF.

The rearrangement joins TRBV5-1 to TRBJ1-2; D is unresolved. Per the germline V gene, CDR1 is SGHRS and CDR2 is YFSETQ. The CDR3 is 14 amino acids. Deletions cut 2 bases from V and 6 bases from J, with 14 bases between. The DNA for the CDR3 is TGCGCCAGCAGCTTCAGCGACCTGGCCCATGGCTACACCTTC. It yields the protein CASSFSDLAHGYTF.

Remarks on this clone: Other DNA sequences within the sample encode an identical CDR3. This sequence joins TRBV27 and TRBJ1-2; D may be TRBD1 (5 bases). Germline values: CDR1 MNHEY, CDR2 SMNVEV (reference sequence). The CDR3 is 12 residues long. V lost 6 bases and J lost 4, with 9 bases in between. As DNA, the CDR3 is TGTGCCAGCAGGGGGGGGAGCTATGGCTACACCTTC. This encodes CASRGGSYGYTF.

The V gene is TRBV27, the J gene TRBJ2-2, with 8 nucleotides matching TRBD2. This CDR3 is built from 15 residues. From germline, CDR1 is MNHEY and CDR2 SMNVEV (reference sequence). The junction had 10 bases not matched to a gene; V was cut back by 6 bases and J by 7 bases. CDR3 nucleotides: TGTGCCAGCAGGCGGGAGGACACGAGGGGCGGGGAGCTGTTTTTT. It specifies CASRREDTRGGELFF.

This rearrangement joins TRBV27 to TRBJ2-1; 14 nucleotides align to TRBD2. V was pared by 3 bases and J by 12 bases, with 10 bases of the junction left unmatched. The CDR3 runs to 16 residues. Germline V gene sequence: CDR1 MNHEY, CDR2 SMNVEV (reference sequence). The DNA of the CDR3 is TGTGCCAGCAGTTTCGGTCCCGGGACTAGCGGGAGTGTGCAGTTCTTC. The encoded protein is CASSFGPGTSGSVQFF.

This rearrangement joins TRBV15 to TRBJ1-5; TRBD1 might be the D (5 bases). Trimming stripped 8 bases from V and 0 bases from J, with 8 bases between. Germline assignment: CDR1 LNHNV and CDR2 YYDKDF (reference sequence). CDR3 size: 13 residues. CDR3 loop: CATQGLSNQPQHF. In DNA, the CDR3 is TGTGCCACCCAGGGACTTAGCAATCAGCCCCAGCATTTT.

The J gene is TRBJ2-1, the V gene TRBV29-1; 13 bases are shared with TRBD2. The germline CDR1 and CDR2 sequences are SQVTM and ANQGSEA. The ends lost 2 bases at V and 3 bases at J; junction bases unmatched: 13. The CDR3 has 19 amino acids. For the CDR3, the DNA is TGCAGCGTTGAAAGGACAGTGGGGACTAGCGGGACTTTCTACAATGAGCAGTTCTTC. Translated: CSVERTVGTSGTFYNEQFF.

This sequence joins TRBV27 and TRBJ1-1; TRBD1 matches at 7 bases. Germline V gene sequence: CDR1 MNHEY, CDR2 SMNVEV (reference sequence). Unmatched junction bases numbered 8, after V lost 6 bases and J lost 1 base. This CDR3 contains 15 residues. The CDR3 region is CASRTRGGWNTEAFF. The CDR3 bases are TGTGCCAGCAGGACCAGGGGGGGGTGGAACACTGAAGCTTTCTTT.

The chain combines TRBV29-1 with TRBJ2-7, with a tentative D call TRBD1 (7 bases). The CDR3 is 12 residues long. Germline CDR1 reads SQVTM; CDR2 reads ANQGSEA. V was trimmed by 5 bases and J by 6 bases, leaving 14 bases between them. CDR3 residues: CSVRAGGLEQYF. In DNA form, the CDR3 reads TGCAGCGTTCGCGCAGGGGGACTCGAGCAGTACTTC.

The chain joins TRBV27 to TRBJ2-1, with D unresolved. V was pared by 5 bases and J by 5 bases, with 7 bases between. The CDR3 has 12 amino acids. CDR1 is MNHEY and CDR2 is SMNVEV in the germline V gene (reference sequence). In DNA, the CDR3 is TGTGCCAGCAGTCAGATCAACAATGAGCAGTTCTTC. This sequence encodes CASSQINNEQFF.

The rearrangement links TRBV27 to TRBJ2-7; the D gene could be TRBD1 or TRBD2 (5 bases each). This CDR3 comprises 16 residues. Trimming pared 5 bases from V and 6 bases from J, leaving 23 bases between. Germline-derived CDR1 and CDR2 are MNHEY and SMNVEV (reference sequence). CDR3 nucleotides: TGTGCCAGCAGTCTCTCTGCGGCAAGCTCGAGGGGCGAGCAGTACTTC. This translates into CASSLSAASSRGEQYF.

This sequence joins TRBV14 and TRBJ1-2, with D perhaps TRBD1 (6 bases). Trimming pared 4 bases from V and 1 base from J, leaving 13 bases between. There are 15 residues in the CDR3. The V gene's germline CDR1 is SGHDN and CDR2 FVKESK. The CDR3 nucleotides read TGTGCCAGCAGCCCCTCGGGACAAATTAACTATGGCTACACCTTC. This codes for CASSPSGQINYGYTF.

V and J are TRBV28 and TRBJ1-4; D is undetermined. Trimming cost V 5 bases and J 3 bases, with 10 bases left between them. CDR3 length equals 14 residues. In germline, CDR1 is MDHEN, CDR2 SYDVKM. CDR3 nucleotide sequence: TGTGCCAGCAGTAAACCGGCGGCTAATGAAAAACTGTTTTTT. Encoded protein: CASSKPAANEKLFF.

The chain recombines TRBV5-1 with TRBJ2-7, with 7 positions matching TRBD1. The CDR3 sequence is 14 residues long. V shed 3 bases and J 2 bases; nucleotides not matched to a gene: 5. Germline V lookup: CDR1 SGHRS, CDR2 YFSETQ. CDR3 in amino acids: CASSSTGLAYEQYF. CDR3 DNA sequence: TGCGCCAGCAGCTCGACAGGGTTGGCCTACGAGCAGTACTTC.

The CDR3 here is CASSLIRNSYEQYF. Here the CDR3 DNA reads TGTGCCAGCAGCTTAATCCGGAACTCCTACGAGCAGTACTTC. The chain uses TRBV7-9 and TRBJ2-7; D gene unclear. The CDR3 loop spans 14 amino acids. Germline-derived CDR1 and CDR2 are SEHNR and FQNEAQ (reference sequence). Trimming removed 2 bases at V and 0 bases at J, with 8 bases between.